Below are 27 T cell receptor beta chains sequenced from a single sample in a study of T cell responses to AZD1222 COVID-19 vaccine. The assay was immunoSEQ multiplex PCR, and TCRdb's table has in-frame clones only and misses some. The sample holds roughly 150,000 clones, around 90% seen once. Specimen: peripheral blood, collected on day 0 of AZD1222 vaccination. Receptors were obtained from an adult in good health.

The chain uses TRBV7-9 and TRBJ1-4, with a tentative D call TRBD1 (6 bases). V was cut by 7 bases and J by 8 bases, with 20 bases left in between. Germline CDR1 and CDR2: SEHNR and FQNEAQ (reference sequence). This CDR3 has 15 residues. The CDR3 is CASTNLTGMREKLFF. CDR3 bases: TGTGCCAGCACCAATCTTACAGGGATGAGGGAAAAACTGTTTTTT. The variable domain in full, completed from reference TRBV7-9 and TRBJ1-4, reads DTGVSQNPRHKITKRGQNVTFRCDPISEHNRLYWYRQTLGQGPEFLTYFQNEAQLEKSRLLSDRFSAERPKGSFSTLEIQRTEQGDSAMYLCASTNLTGMREKLFFGSGTQLSVL.

The chain has TRBV27 and TRBJ2-1; the D is unclear. Germline CDR1 reads MNHEY; CDR2 reads SMNVEV (reference sequence). Trimming took off 6 bases at V and 3 bases at J, with 27 bases between the two ends. The CDR3 totals 19 residues. In nucleotides, the CDR3 is TGTGCCAGCAGCCCCCGGGCCAGAGGAGTTCCGGACCTCTACAATGAGCAGTTCTTC. Protein sequence: CASSPRARGVPDLYNEQFF.

CDR3 protein: CASSRDGTGNTIYF. The CDR3 nucleotides are TGTGCCAGCAGTAGAGACGGGACGGGAAACACCATATATTTT. J is TRBJ1-3 and V is TRBV28; perhaps TRBD1 as D (5 bases). V lost 5 bases and J lost 4, with 12 bases in between. Germline assignment: CDR1 MDHEN and CDR2 SYDVKM. The CDR3 extends over 14 amino acids. Filled out from reference TRBV28 and TRBJ1-3, the complete variable domain reads DVKVTQSSRYLVKRTGEKVFLECVQDMDHENMFWYRQDPGLGLRLIYFSYDVKMKEKGDIPEGYSVSREKKERFSLILESASTNQTSMYLCASSRDGTGNTIYFGEGSWLTVV.

V and J are TRBV28 and TRBJ1-5; D is possibly TRBD1 (5 bases). V dropped 3 bases and J dropped 5 bases, with 8 bases sitting between them. The germline gives CDR1 MDHEN, CDR2 SYDVKM. The CDR3 spans 13 residues. Here the CDR3 DNA reads TGTGCCAGCAGTTTCGGGACCTATCAGCCCCAGCATTTT. Its protein is CASSFGTYQPQHF. The variable domain in full, with the rest retrieved from reference TRBV28 and TRBJ1-5, is DVKVTQSSRYLVKRTGEKVFLECVQDMDHENMFWYRQDPGLGLRLIYFSYDVKMKEKGDIPEGYSVSREKKERFSLILESASTNQTSMYLCASSFGTYQPQHFGDGTRLSIL.

The V call is TRBV10-2, the J call TRBJ1-5; D may be TRBD1 (5 bases). Germline V gives CDR1 WSHSY, CDR2 SAAADI. The CDR3 contains 15 residues. V was shortened by 4 bases and J by 3 bases, with 13 bases between the two germline ends. CDR3 DNA sequence: TGCGCCAGCAGTGTTGCCGGGACCCTCAATCAGCCCCAGCATTTT. Translating gives CASSVAGTLNQPQHF.

The chain combines TRBV4-3 with TRBJ2-7; a weak D match, TRBD2 (7 bases). V gave up 0 bases and J gave up 7 bases, with 16 bases separating them. Germline V gene data show CDR1 as LGHNA and CDR2 as YSLEER. This CDR3 comprises 15 residues. The CDR3 nucleotides are TGCGCCAGCAGCCAAGATCTAACGGGGGGCCGGGAGCAGTACTTC. Translating it yields CASSQDLTGGREQYF.

This clone was detected many times. The chain couples TRBV6-2 or TRBV6-3 to TRBJ1-2, with D hard to call. Looked up from germline, CDR1 is MNHEY and CDR2 is SVGEGT. V was pared by 5 bases and J by 7 bases, with 5 bases between. This CDR3 has 10 amino acids. The CDR3 sequence: CASSPGGYTF. DNA for the CDR3: TGTGCCAGCAGTCCGGGTGGCTACACCTTC.

Points on this clone: The sample carries other DNA sequences with the same CDR3. The chain joins TRBV28 to TRBJ2-7; D remains ambiguous. Looked up from germline, CDR1 is MDHEN and CDR2 is SYDVKM. The CDR3 runs 13 residues. The V gene lost 3 bases and the J gene lost 1 base, with 7 bases spanning the gap. The CDR3 protein is CASSLLGSYEQYF. The DNA for the CDR3 is TGTGCCAGCAGTTTGCTGGGGTCCTACGAGCAGTACTTC. The whole variable domain, filled in from reference TRBV28 and TRBJ2-7, reads DVKVTQSSRYLVKRTGEKVFLECVQDMDHENMFWYRQDPGLGLRLIYFSYDVKMKEKGDIPEGYSVSREKKERFSLILESASTNQTSMYLCASSLLGSYEQYFGPGTRLTVT.

The chain uses TRBV6-2 or TRBV6-3 and TRBJ1-1, with 7 bases that match TRBD1. The germline V gene has CDR1 MNHEY and CDR2 SVGEGT. The CDR3 is 15 residues long. Unmatched junction bases numbered 5, after V lost 2 bases and J lost 2 bases. DNA of the CDR3: TGTGCCAGCAGTTACCCCGGGACAGTAAACACTGAAGCTTTCTTT. Translating it yields CASSYPGTVNTEAFF.

The V gene is TRBV5-1, the J gene TRBJ1-1; a possible D gene is TRBD1 (5 bases). Trimming cost V 3 bases and J 7 bases, with 16 bases left between them. Germline CDR1 reads SGHRS; CDR2 reads YFSETQ. The CDR3 extends over 14 amino acids. The CDR3 here is CASSSRAEGFEAFF. The CDR3 region has the DNA TGCGCCAGCAGCTCTAGGGCCGAGGGGTTTGAAGCTTTCTTT.

As DNA, the CDR3 is TGTGCCAGCAGTTCGCAGAGACAGGCGACCTATGGCTACACCTTC. This gives the protein CASSSQRQATYGYTF. The chain is built from TRBV28 and TRBJ1-2, with D tentatively TRBD1 (6 bases). Germline V gene data show CDR1 as MDHEN and CDR2 as SYDVKM. The CDR3 length is 15 residues. The ends were cut back, 4 bases at V and 4 bases at J, with 16 bases in the middle.

The chain recombines TRBV24-1 with TRBJ1-4; 7 bases map to TRBD1. CDR1 is KGHDR, CDR2 SFDVKD, per germline. V lost 0 bases to trimming and J lost 8 bases; unmatched junction nucleotides: 5. The CDR3 covers 15 residues. CDR3 loop: CATSDLQGGQEKLFF. CDR3 nucleotides: TGTGCCACCAGTGATTTGCAAGGGGGACAGGAAAAACTGTTTTTT.

The J gene is TRBJ2-7, the V gene TRBV28; D gene unclear. The CDR3 is made up of 15 amino acids. Per germline, CDR1 MDHEN and CDR2 SYDVKM. V shed 3 bases and J shed 0 bases, with 12 bases lying between them. CDR3 protein: CASSFRAVISYEQYF. The DNA for the CDR3 is TGTGCCAGCAGTTTTCGGGCAGTTATCTCCTACGAGCAGTACTTC.

This clone was counted a few times. CDR3 sequence (DNA): TGTGCCAGCAGCGTGAGGGACAGGAGCCCTCGGGGTGAAAAACTGTTTTTT. Its translation is CASSVRDRSPRGEKLFF. The chain employs TRBV9 and TRBJ1-4; 8 bases are shared with TRBD1. The V and J ends lost 2 bases and 7 bases, in that order; junction bases with no gene match: 13. CDR1 and CDR2 from the germline V gene are SGDLS and YYNGEE. The CDR3 loop spans 17 amino acids.

This clone was observed once. The chain links TRBV19 to TRBJ2-3, with 7 bases that match TRBD1. The CDR3 is 14 amino acids. V trimming: 4 bases; J trimming: 4 bases; junction bases outside the gene matches: 5. Germline values: CDR1 LNHDA, CDR2 SQIVND (reference sequence). This CDR3 reads CASSTGTDADTQYF. CDR3 sequence (DNA): TGTGCCAGTAGTACTGGGACAGATGCAGATACGCAGTATTTT.

This clone has just one count. The CDR3 loop reads CASSSGLAGVNEQFF. CDR3 in DNA: TGTGCCAGCAGCTCGGGACTAGCGGGGGTAAATGAGCAGTTCTTC. The rearrangement links TRBV6-2 or TRBV6-3 to TRBJ2-1; 14 bases line up with TRBD2. Looked up from germline, CDR1 is MNHEY and CDR2 is SVGEGT. V trimming: 6 bases; J trimming: 7 bases; junction bases outside the gene matches: 5. The length of the CDR3 is 15 residues.

The chain carries TRBV7-2 and TRBJ1-5; 7 nucleotides line up with TRBD1. Germline V CDR1 and CDR2: SGHTA, FQGNSA. V dropped 5 bases and J dropped 6; count of bases not matched to a gene: 7. The CDR3 consists of 14 residues. CDR3: CASSNRGRSQPQHF. The DNA for the CDR3 is TGTGCCAGCAGCAACAGGGGACGGAGTCAGCCCCAGCATTTT.

This chain connects TRBV18 to TRBJ2-5, with D perhaps matching TRBD1 (6 bases). Germline V lookup: CDR1 KGHSH, CDR2 LQKENI. CDR3 length: 14 residues. The V end was cut by 2 bases, the J end by 3 bases, with 10 bases between. CDR3 sequence: CASSPTGQKETQYF. CDR3 DNA: TGTGCCAGCTCACCAACAGGACAGAAAGAGACCCAGTACTTC.

This chain joins TRBV5-4 and TRBJ2-7, with 8 bases lining up with TRBD1. The V segment lost 2 bases and the J segment 6 bases; nucleotides outside the gene matches: 7. CDR1 and CDR2 from the germline V gene are SGHNT and YYREEE (reference sequence). CDR3 size: 14 residues. The CDR3: CASSFWQGASEQYF. The CDR3 DNA follows: TGTGCCAGCAGCTTTTGGCAGGGGGCCAGCGAGCAGTACTTC.

This chain joins TRBV30 and TRBJ1-6; possibly TRBD1 for D (6 bases). V was trimmed by 4 bases and J by 4 bases, leaving 14 bases between them. From germline, CDR1 is GTSNPN and CDR2 SVGIG (reference sequence). This CDR3 spans 15 amino acids. As DNA, the CDR3 is TGTGCCTGGAATTCTTGGGGGACATATAATTCACCCCTCCACTTT. Amino acid sequence: CAWNSWGTYNSPLHF.

This chain joins TRBV6-5 and TRBJ1-5; TRBD1 might be the D (6 bases). This CDR3 has 15 residues. Trimming stripped 6 bases from V and 6 bases from J, with 18 bases between. The V gene's germline CDR1 is MNHEY and CDR2 SVGAGI. CDR3 nucleotides: TGTGCCAGCAGCCGGGACTTCGAGGGGGGTCAGCCCCAGCATTTT. This sequence encodes CASSRDFEGGQPQHF.

This chain uses TRBV5-8 with TRBJ2-3; the D call may be TRBD1 or TRBD2 (6 bases each). The CDR3 is 14 amino acids. Looked up from germline, CDR1 is SGHTS and CDR2 is YDEGEE. Trimming pared 1 base from V and 5 bases from J, leaving 11 bases between. CDR3 loop: CASSLSGAEDTQYF. In DNA, the CDR3 is TGTGCCAGCAGCTTGTCGGGGGCAGAAGATACGCAGTATTTT. Together with reference TRBV5-8 and TRBJ2-3, the CDR3 gives the full variable domain: EAGVTQSPTHLIKTRGQQATLRCSPISGHTSVYWYQQALGLGLQFLLWYDEGEERNRGNFPPRFSGRQFPNYSSELNVNALELEDSALYLCASSLSGAEDTQYFGPGTRLTVL.

The rearrangement links TRBV19 to TRBJ1-5, with TRBD1 matching 7 bases. In germline, CDR1 is LNHDA, CDR2 SQIVND (reference sequence). This CDR3 is 14 amino acids long. After removal of 3 bases from V and 6 bases from J, the junction contained 5 bases not matched to a gene. CDR3 in amino acids: CASSIEGAGQPQHF. Here the CDR3 DNA reads TGTGCCAGTAGTATTGAGGGGGCTGGTCAGCCCCAGCATTTT. Together with reference TRBV19 and TRBJ1-5, the CDR3 gives the full variable domain: DGGITQSPKYLFRKEGQNVTLSCEQNLNHDAMYWYRQDPGQGLRLIYYSQIVNDFQKGDIAEGYSVSREKKESFPLTVTSAQKNPTAFYLCASSIEGAGQPQHFGDGTRLSIL.

The CDR3 loop is CASRPNGWEQFF. The CDR3 region has the DNA TGTGCCAGTCGCCCCAATGGCTGGGAGCAGTTCTTC. J is TRBJ2-1 and V is TRBV19; D not resolved. The V end was cut by 8 bases, the J end by 10 bases, with 15 bases between. CDR1 and CDR2 from the germline V gene are LNHDA and SQIVND (reference sequence). The CDR3 has 12 residues.

This sequence joins TRBV4-1 and TRBJ2-1; 8 bases agree with TRBD2. Germline V gives CDR1 MGHRA, CDR2 YSYEKL. The CDR3 is 15 residues long. The V gene end was trimmed by 1 base and the J gene end by 5 bases; junction bases not matched to a gene: 4. CDR3 region: CASSQGSGGNNEQFF. Written as DNA, the CDR3 is TGCGCCAGCAGCCAAGGCAGCGGGGGAAACAATGAGCAGTTCTTC.

The genes are TRBV18 and TRBJ2-1; 7 bases map to TRBD2. CDR1 KGHSH and CDR2 LQKENI come from the germline V gene. Trimming removed 2 bases from V and 3 bases from J; junction bases left unmatched: 10. The CDR3 runs to 17 residues. The CDR3 reads CASSPTFLTSLYNEQFF. The CDR3 nucleotides are TGTGCCAGCTCACCAACCTTCCTGACTAGCCTCTACAATGAGCAGTTCTTC.

The chain is built from TRBV5-6 and TRBJ1-1, with a tentative D call TRBD1 (6 bases). Trimming removed 2 bases at V and 3 bases at J, with 17 bases between. CDR1 and CDR2 (germline): SGHDT, YYEEEE. The CDR3 has 16 residues. The CDR3 is CASSFGYGGADTEAFF. The CDR3 nucleotides read TGTGCCAGCAGCTTTGGGTACGGGGGCGCCGACACTGAAGCTTTCTTT.